This T cell receptor beta chain came from a study of shared clonotypes between healthy human individuals. Each sorted subset replicate got 200 ng genomic DNA, tens of thousands of genomes. Clones were sequenced by immunoSEQ multiplex PCR, and TCRdb holds only the in-frame ones, with some missing. Here the sample spans about 1,800,000 clones, approximately 94% being singletons. Naive CD8 populations comprised CD45RO-negative cells positively selected for CCR7, excluding terminally differentiated effector memory CD45RA+ cells. The donors were all Caucasian adults (living in Nashville, Tennessee). This TCR came from a man in his late teens or twenties in good health. Sequencing was performed on naive CD8+ T cells sorted from blood.

The CDR3 spells CASSGGAGNNEQFF. The CDR3 coding sequence is TGTGCCAGCAGTGGGGGAGCGGGGAACAATGAGCAGTTCTTC. The chain recombines TRBV27 with TRBJ2-1, with 7 positions matching TRBD2. Trimming took 5 bases from V and 5 from J; bases not matched to a gene: 6. Germline-derived CDR1 and CDR2 are MNHEY and SMNVEV (reference sequence). The CDR3 contains 14 residues.